Listed below are T cell receptor beta chains from one sample, sequenced in a study of blood T cells in healthy people across ages. TCRdb itself ran the 5' RACE reads through MiXCR, one entry per CDR3 protein. The sample carries 800,000 or so distinct CDR3 sequences, about 47% recorded once. Sequencing used blood. The receptors were gathered from a man aged 80 or over in good health. The CDR3 runs from the conserved cysteine through the conserved F or W. Each record gives: J gene, V gene, CDR3 protein.

TRBJ1-1,TRBV20-1,CSAANIYTEAFF
TRBJ2-2,TRBV24-1,CATGTGGTTGELFF
TRBJ2-1,TRBV10-3,CAISESTGGRNEQFF
TRBJ1-2,TRBV12-3/TRBV12-4,CASILVAGSNYGYTF
TRBJ2-5,TRBV20-1,CSARVVQETQYF
TRBJ2-5,TRBV7-9,CASSVGTGRLETQYF
TRBJ2-2,TRBV6-6,CASSRDRSGELFF
TRBJ2-2,TRBV20-1,CSAIKRQPNTGELFF
TRBJ2-4,TRBV20-1,CSASPAGGLSAKNIQYF
TRBJ1-1,TRBV6-5,CASSYGARPGQLNTEAFF
-,TRBV6-5,CASKNGRAYNEQYF
TRBJ2-5,TRBV29-1,CSVAGRETQYF
TRBJ2-5,TRBV20-1,CSAKRTSGKETQYF
TRBJ2-6,TRBV27,CASSLSGASSSGANVLTF
TRBJ2-1,TRBV2,CASSLLRDRQFF
TRBJ2-7,TRBV28,CASSPFGDRNYEQYF
TRBJ1-2,TRBV7-9,CASSLAAGFSIGYTF
TRBJ2-5,TRBV5-1,CASSFRTGNLETQYF
TRBJ1-5,TRBV12-3/TRBV12-4,CASSPDRVDQPQHF
TRBJ2-3,TRBV20-1,CSARRGTDTQYF
TRBJ2-1,TRBV29-1,CSVSNLRTGGYEQFF
-,TRBV20-1,CSARDTSRLGGSYNEQYF
TRBJ2-5,TRBV21-1,CASSNTQAQYF
TRBJ1-2,TRBV6-2/TRBV6-3,CASSYGQANYGYTF
TRBJ2-3,TRBV18,CASSPPSITDTQYF
TRBJ2-5,TRBV11-2,CASSSTFGEPYF
TRBJ2-7,TRBV4-3,CASSQEALAASYEQYF
TRBJ2-7,TRBV21-1,CASRRFSYEQYF
-,TRBV20-1,CSARDGTSGETQYF
TRBJ2-1,TRBV5-1,CASSLVSLLPNNEQFF
TRBJ1-2,TRBV12-3/TRBV12-4,CASSGGPQIYGYTF
TRBJ2-7,TRBV7-8,CASSSRETSYEQYF
TRBJ1-5,TRBV4-3,CASSLGRGREFPQHF
TRBJ2-1,TRBV20-1,CSASGASSYNEQFF
TRBJ2-3,TRBV7-3,CASSAQGGDTQYF
TRBJ1-1,TRBV12-3/TRBV12-4,CASSLRSEAFF
TRBJ1-2,TRBV5-1,CASSLEGGPTAYGYTF
TRBJ2-7,TRBV14,CASSQALPPFGQYF
TRBJ2-7,TRBV10-3,CAIRSSGGSYEQYF
TRBJ2-5,TRBV6-2/TRBV6-3,CASSAGLAALTDNEQYF
TRBJ2-7,TRBV20-1,CSASFWGTSGSYEQYF
TRBJ1-5,TRBV3-1,CASSQVGQPQHF
TRBJ2-2,TRBV12-3/TRBV12-4,CASSGQNTGELFF
TRBJ1-2,TRBV29-1,CSVREGVRYGYTF
-,TRBV2,CASSAGAGTQYF
TRBJ2-3,TRBV11-2,CASSKAGGGDTQYF